These 28 T cell receptor beta chains originate from one sample sequenced in a study of blood T cell repertoires in COVID-19. TCRdb's table, derived via immunoSEQ multiplex PCR, lists solely in-frame clones and lacks some. The sample holds 150,000 to 200,000 clones, over 70% seen once. What was sequenced was peripheral blood. The receptors derive from a man aged 65 to 79 with acute or convalescent COVID-19.

CDR3 protein: CASSYVTGNEQFF. The CDR3 DNA sequence: TGTGCCAGCAGCTATGTCACTGGCAATGAGCAGTTCTTC. V gene TRBV7-2 combines with J gene TRBJ2-1; D gene uncertain. Germline CDR1 SGHTA, CDR2 FQGNSA. Trimming took off 4 bases at V and 6 bases at J, with 10 bases between the two ends. This CDR3 contains 13 residues.

The chain uses TRBV6-5 and TRBJ1-2, with a tentative D call TRBD1 (6 bases). CDR3 length equals 14 residues. Looked up from germline, CDR1 is MNHEY and CDR2 is SVGAGI. Trimming stripped 6 bases from V and 4 bases from J, with 15 bases between. DNA for the CDR3: TGTGCCAGCAGCCAGGGGACGAGGGGCTATGGCTACACCTTC. Translating gives CASSQGTRGYGYTF.

A word on this clone: The sample has other DNA sequences that encode this CDR3 too. The chain combines TRBV5-5 with TRBJ1-1; maybe TRBD1 (5 bases). The V end lost 2 bases, the J end lost 1 base, and 6 bases lay between the germline ends. Looked up from germline, CDR1 is SGHKS and CDR2 is YYEKEE (reference sequence). The CDR3 spans 13 residues. The CDR3 DNA reads TGTGCCAGCAGCTTAACAGGGAACACTGAAGCTTTCTTT. It encodes CASSLTGNTEAFF.

The chain links TRBV24-1 to TRBJ2-2, with D unresolved. The CDR3 extends over 15 amino acids. V gave up 0 bases and J gave up 4 bases, with 8 bases separating them. Germline CDR1 is KGHDR and CDR2 is SFDVKD. The CDR3: CATSDLSRGTGELFF. In DNA, the CDR3 is TGTGCCACCAGTGATTTGTCTCGCGGCACCGGGGAGCTGTTTTTT.

The chain links TRBV7-8 to TRBJ2-2; D not certain. With 5 bases removed from V and 1 base from J, the gap between germline ends came to 5 bases. The CDR3 contains 13 residues. Germline V CDR1 and CDR2: SGHVS, FQNEAQ. Written as DNA, the CDR3 is TGTGCCAGCAGCCCCGGGAACACCGGGGAGCTGTTTTTT. Protein product: CASSPGNTGELFF.

This chain uses TRBV7-9 with TRBJ2-1; D may be TRBD2 (6 bases). This CDR3 has 12 residues. The V end was cut by 11 bases, the J end by 9 bases, with 17 bases between. In germline, CDR1 is SEHNR, CDR2 FQNEAQ (reference sequence). The CDR3 region has the DNA TGTGCCTGCTGGCGGGAACGGGGTGAGCAGTTCTTC. Amino acid sequence: CACWRERGEQFF.

This clone was seen a few times. The V and J genes are TRBV7-5 and TRBJ2-7; the D call of TRBD1 is as the table states it, not checked on the DNA. TRBV7-5 is marked as a pseudogene. This CDR3 region has 15 residues. CDR3 protein: CVRSSGQGQSYEQYF. The CDR3 DNA is TGTGTCAGAAGCTCCGGACAGGGCCAATCCTACGAGCAGTACTTC.

The V and J genes are TRBV11-3 and TRBJ2-5; D unclear. The CDR3 extends over 14 amino acids. V was clipped by 4 bases and J by 4 bases, with 13 bases between them. CDR1 and CDR2 from the germline V gene are SGHNT and YENEEA. The CDR3 region is CASSSRQRAETQYF. DNA for the CDR3: TGTGCCAGCAGCTCACGGCAGCGAGCAGAGACCCAGTACTTC.

V usage is TRBV29-1 and J usage is TRBJ2-1, with 7 bases that match TRBD1. J was trimmed by 3 bases and V by 5 bases; bases with no gene match: 4. Germline values: CDR1 SQVTM, CDR2 ANQGSEA. This CDR3 has 13 residues. CDR3 residues: CSVQGDGYNEQFF. CDR3 nucleotide sequence: TGCAGCGTTCAGGGGGACGGCTACAATGAGCAGTTCTTC.

CDR3 nucleotides: TGTGCCAGTAGTGCCAAACAGGGCTACAATCAGCCCCAGCATTTT. Translation gives CASSAKQGYNQPQHF. This sequence joins TRBV19 and TRBJ1-5; D is possibly TRBD1 (6 bases). From germline, CDR1 is LNHDA and CDR2 SQIVND (reference sequence). The CDR3 length is 15 residues. Trimming stripped 5 bases from V and 3 bases from J, with 14 bases between.

In this sample, this clone turned up once. The chain is built from TRBV7-3 and TRBJ1-3; D possibly corresponds to TRBD1 (6 bases). The germline gives CDR1 SGHTA, CDR2 FQGTGA. V lost 5 bases, J lost 2 bases, and 16 bases lay in between. The CDR3 is 16 residues long. The DNA for the CDR3 is TGTGCCAGCAGCCCCGGACAGAGGGGAGCTGGAAACACCATATATTTT. Translating gives CASSPGQRGAGNTIYF.

This clone was seen only a few times. V and J are TRBV5-1 and TRBJ1-1; 7 bases map to TRBD1. Germline CDR1 reads SGHRS; CDR2 reads YFSETQ. V shed 0 bases and J 5 bases; nucleotides not matched to a gene: 7. This CDR3 region has 15 residues. The CDR3 DNA is TGCGCCAGCAGCTTGGATACAGGGGATTATACTGAAGCTTTCTTT. It encodes CASSLDTGDYTEAFF.

This clone has a handful of counts. CDR3 sequence (DNA): TGTGCCAGCTCACCAGACAGGGGGCGCGTTGGCTACACCTTC. Translated, it gives CASSPDRGRVGYTF. The J gene is TRBJ1-2, the V gene TRBV18; TRBD1 matches at 10 bases. The CDR3 sequence is 14 residues long. Unmatched junction bases numbered 4, after V lost 2 bases and J lost 7 bases. Germline CDR1 reads KGHSH; CDR2 reads LQKENI.

This chain links TRBV5-6 with TRBJ2-1, with D possibly being TRBD2 (6 bases). Per germline, CDR1 SGHDT and CDR2 YYEEEE. The CDR3 totals 13 residues. Trimming pared 0 bases from V and 9 bases from J, leaving 10 bases between. CDR3 loop: CASSLGRGSEQFF. The CDR3 region has the DNA TGTGCCAGCAGCTTGGGGAGGGGTAGTGAGCAGTTCTTC.

The chain has TRBV27 and TRBJ2-1; 9 nucleotides match TRBD2. The CDR3 length is 15 residues. Germline-derived CDR1 and CDR2 are MNHEY and SMNVEV (reference sequence). V dropped 5 bases and J dropped 4; count of bases not matched to a gene: 6. As DNA, the CDR3 is TGTGCCAGCAGTGTTGGACTAGCGATTTACAATGAGCAGTTCTTC. It yields the protein CASSVGLAIYNEQFF.

Here the CDR3 DNA reads TGTGCCAGCAGCCTCGGACAGGGGAGTGATGGCTACACCTTC. It yields the protein CASSLGQGSDGYTF. This chain uses TRBV11-1 with TRBJ1-2; TRBD1 matches at 9 bases. Germline loops: CDR1 SGHAT, CDR2 FQDESV (reference sequence). V gave up 5 bases and J gave up 6 bases; unmatched junction bases: 7. This CDR3 is built from 14 residues.

The J gene is TRBJ1-1, the V gene TRBV5-1; 9 bases map to TRBD1. CDR3 length: 13 amino acids. Trimming cost V 3 bases and J 6 bases; bases outside gene matches: 3. Germline V lookup: CDR1 SGHRS, CDR2 YFSETQ. The CDR3 region has the DNA TGCGCCAGCAGCTGGGGGACAGGGTCTGAAGCTTTCTTT. Its protein is CASSWGTGSEAFF.

On this clone: At one end, the junction sequence differs from germline, possibly due to a read error. This chain uses TRBV28 with TRBJ1-2; no firm D call. The CDR3 loop spans 12 amino acids. From germline, CDR1 is MDHEN and CDR2 SYDVKM. CDR3 sequence (DNA): TGTGCCAGCAGTTTAAGTCCTGGTATCTCCAGCTTC. Translation gives CASSLSPGISSF.

The chain employs TRBV21-1 and TRBJ2-1; TRBD2 reflects the table's D call only, with no check against the DNA. TRBV21-1 is deemed a pseudogene. The CDR3 covers 18 residues. The CDR3 coding sequence is TGTGCCAGCAGGGGCCCGGGGCGGGGCCGCGTCTCCTTCAATGAGCAGTTCTTC. Its protein product is CASRGPGRGRVSFNEQFF.

The rearrangement uses TRBV5-1 and TRBJ2-5; 13 bases match TRBD2. V gave up 1 base and J gave up 3 bases; unmatched junction bases: 9. The CDR3 contains 18 residues. CDR1 is SGHRS and CDR2 is YFSETQ in the germline V gene. CDR3 sequence reads: CASSLLGTSGTTKETQYF. DNA for the CDR3: TGCGCCAGCAGCTTGTTAGGGACTAGCGGGACCACCAAAGAGACCCAGTACTTC.

V and J are TRBV19 and TRBJ2-1; weak D call: TRBD2 (6 bases). This CDR3 region has 13 residues. V was shortened by 6 bases and J by 9 bases, with 15 bases between the two germline ends. Looked up from germline, CDR1 is LNHDA and CDR2 is SQIVND (reference sequence). In DNA form, the CDR3 reads TGTGCCAGTAGCCCTCGGAGGGAAGGTGAGCAGTTCTTC. Residues: CASSPRREGEQFF. Based on the CDR3 plus reference TRBV19 and TRBJ2-1, the full variable domain is DGGITQSPKYLFRKEGQNVTLSCEQNLNHDAMYWYRQDPGQGLRLIYYSQIVNDFQKGDIAEGYSVSREKKESFPLTVTSAQKNPTAFYLCASSPRREGEQFFGPGTRLTVL.

The CDR3 sequence: CASGLTGEETQYF. Written as DNA, the CDR3 is TGTGCCAGCGGATTGACAGGGGAAGAGACCCAGTACTTC. J is TRBJ2-5 and V is TRBV5-4, with TRBD1 matching 8 bases. The V gene end was trimmed by 7 bases and the J gene end by 3 bases; junction bases not matched to a gene: 5. The CDR3 totals 13 residues. CDR1 is SGHNT, CDR2 YYREEE, per germline (reference sequence).

The V call is TRBV12-3 or TRBV12-4, the J call TRBJ2-1; a weak D match, TRBD2 (5 bases). The CDR3 covers 13 residues. Trimming left V 6 bases short and J 0 bases short, with 6 bases between. CDR3 coding DNA: TGTGCCAGCAGGGGGAGCTCCTACAATGAGCAGTTCTTC. It encodes CASRGSSYNEQFF.

The V gene is TRBV5-1, the J gene TRBJ2-1, with 10 bases fitting TRBD2. The CDR3 sequence is 16 residues long. Trimming at V came to 5 bases and at J to 8 bases, leaving 13 bases not matched to a gene. Germline CDR1 SGHRS, CDR2 YFSETQ. The CDR3 DNA reads TGCGCCAGCAGAGGTAGCGGGGGGATCCTTTGGGATGAGCAGTTCTTC. Translating it yields CASRGSGGILWDEQFF. The entire variable domain, with the rest obtained from reference TRBV5-1 and TRBJ2-1, is as follows: KAGVTQTPRYLIKTRGQQVTLSCSPISGHRSVSWYQQTPGQGLQFLFEYFSETQRNKGNFPGRFSGRQFSNSRSEMNVSTLELGDSALYLCASRGSGGILWDEQFFGPGTRLTVL.

This clone occurred a few times. V usage is TRBV3-1 (or the pseudogene TRBV3-2) and J usage is TRBJ1-2; TRBD1 might be the D (6 bases). Trimming pared 4 bases from V and 8 bases from J, leaving 11 bases between. Germline V CDR1 and CDR2: LGHDT, YNNKEL (reference sequence). The CDR3 length is 12 residues. CDR3 sequence reads: CASSLQGGGYTF. The CDR3 nucleotides are TGTGCCAGCAGCCTACAGGGTGGCGGCTACACCTTC.

This clone has only a few counts. This chain uses TRBV20-1 with TRBJ1-3; D gene unclear. Germline V gives CDR1 DFQATT, CDR2 SNEGSKA (reference sequence). This CDR3 is built from 11 residues. V was trimmed by 6 bases and J by 1 base, leaving 4 bases between them. CDR3 DNA sequence: TGCAGTGCCGTTTCTGGAAACACCATATATTTT. Encoded protein: CSAVSGNTIYF.

The genes are TRBV5-1 and TRBJ1-4; 7 nucleotides agree with TRBD1. The CDR3 is 16 amino acids. V lost 4 bases to trimming and J lost 7 bases; unmatched junction nucleotides: 13. The V gene's germline CDR1 is SGHRS and CDR2 YFSETQ. CDR3 protein: CASSLQPTGSSEKLFF. DNA of the CDR3: TGCGCCAGCAGCCTACAACCGACAGGGTCGAGTGAAAAACTGTTTTTT.

This sequence joins TRBV7-8 and TRBJ2-7; 8 positions agree with TRBD1. Germline V gene data show CDR1 as SGHVS and CDR2 as FQNEAQ. With 4 bases clipped from V and 5 bases from J, the junction kept 7 bases outside the gene matches. This CDR3 contains 14 residues. In nucleotides, the CDR3 is TGTGCCAGCAGCTCCGGGGACAGGAACAACGAGCAGTACTTC. Translated: CASSSGDRNNEQYF.